This T cell receptor (beta chain) came from a study of Graves' ophthalmopathy and Graves' hyperthyroidism. The sample holds many counts of this clonotype. Germline V CDR1 and CDR2: MNHEY, SMNVEV (reference sequence). The CDR3 consists of 15 residues. V lost 5 bases and J lost 9; bases outside the gene matches: 9. Amplified TCR beta CDR3 regions were obtained using RNA transcripts as template. Amplification began with first-round RT-PCR using HTBI primers, then second-round multiplex PCR was performed. TCRdb recomputed calls from the multiplex PCR reads with MiXCR, one row per CDR3 protein. The table shows about 500,000 distinct CDR3 sequences, with approximately 15% occurring only once.

The chain uses TRBV27 and TRBJ2-7, with 14 bases identical to TRBD2. Sequences were obtained from blood. This TCR came from a woman aged 25-40 years with Graves' ophthalmopathy. The CDR3 coding sequence is TGTGCCAGCAGTCCCGGACTAGCGGGAGGTACCGCGCAGTACTTC. Protein sequence: CASSPGLAGGTAQYF.